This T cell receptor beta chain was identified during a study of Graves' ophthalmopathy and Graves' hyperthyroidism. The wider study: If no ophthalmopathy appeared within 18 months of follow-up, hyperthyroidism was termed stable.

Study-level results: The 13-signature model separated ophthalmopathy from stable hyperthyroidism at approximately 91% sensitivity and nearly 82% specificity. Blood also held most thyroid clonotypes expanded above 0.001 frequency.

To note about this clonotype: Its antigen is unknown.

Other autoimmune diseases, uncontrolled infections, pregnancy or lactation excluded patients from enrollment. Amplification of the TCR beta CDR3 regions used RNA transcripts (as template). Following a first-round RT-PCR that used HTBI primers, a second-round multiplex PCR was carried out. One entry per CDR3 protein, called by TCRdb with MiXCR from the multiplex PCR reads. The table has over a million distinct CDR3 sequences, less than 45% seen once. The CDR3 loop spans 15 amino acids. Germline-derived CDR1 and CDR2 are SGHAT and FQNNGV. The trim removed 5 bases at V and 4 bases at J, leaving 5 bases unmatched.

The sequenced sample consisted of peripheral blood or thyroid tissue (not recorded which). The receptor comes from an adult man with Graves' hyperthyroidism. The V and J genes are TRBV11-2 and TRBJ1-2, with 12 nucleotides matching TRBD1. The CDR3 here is CASSVGTGGSYGYTF. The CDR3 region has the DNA TGTGCCAGCAGCGTAGGGACAGGGGGCAGCTATGGCTACACCTTC.